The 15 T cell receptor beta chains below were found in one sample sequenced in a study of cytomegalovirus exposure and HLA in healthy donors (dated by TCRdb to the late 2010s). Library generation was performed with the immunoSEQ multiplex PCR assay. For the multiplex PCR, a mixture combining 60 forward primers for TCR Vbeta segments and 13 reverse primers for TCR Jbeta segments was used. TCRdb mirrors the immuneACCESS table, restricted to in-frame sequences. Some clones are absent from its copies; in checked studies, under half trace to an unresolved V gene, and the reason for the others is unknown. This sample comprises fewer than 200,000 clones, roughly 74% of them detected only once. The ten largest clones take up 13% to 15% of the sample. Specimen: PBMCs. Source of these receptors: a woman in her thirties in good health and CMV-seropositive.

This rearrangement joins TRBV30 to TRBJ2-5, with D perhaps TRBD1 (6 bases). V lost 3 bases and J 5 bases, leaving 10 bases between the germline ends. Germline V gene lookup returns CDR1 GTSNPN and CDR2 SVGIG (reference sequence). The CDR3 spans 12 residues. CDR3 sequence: CAWSRGRETQYF. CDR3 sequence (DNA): TGTGCCTGGAGCAGGGGTCGGGAGACCCAGTACTTC.

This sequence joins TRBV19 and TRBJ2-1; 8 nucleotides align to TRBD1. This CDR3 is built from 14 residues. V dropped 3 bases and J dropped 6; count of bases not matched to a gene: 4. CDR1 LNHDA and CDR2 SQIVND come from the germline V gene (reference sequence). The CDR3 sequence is CASSIRTGSNEQFF. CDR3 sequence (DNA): TGTGCCAGTAGTATCCGGACAGGGTCCAATGAGCAGTTCTTC.

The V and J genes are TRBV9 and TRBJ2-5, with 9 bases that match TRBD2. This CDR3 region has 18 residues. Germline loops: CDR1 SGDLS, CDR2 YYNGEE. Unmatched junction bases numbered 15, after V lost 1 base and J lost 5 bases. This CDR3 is CASSVSGSGSWAGETQYF. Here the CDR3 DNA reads TGTGCCAGCAGCGTATCGGGTAGCGGGAGCTGGGCGGGGGAGACCCAGTACTTC. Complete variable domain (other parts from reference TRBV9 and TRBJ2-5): DSGVTQTPKHLITATGQRVTLRCSPRSGDLSVYWYQQSLDQGLQFLIQYYNGEERAKGNILERFSAQQFPDLHSELNLSSLELGDSALYFCASSVSGSGSWAGETQYFGPGTRLLVL.

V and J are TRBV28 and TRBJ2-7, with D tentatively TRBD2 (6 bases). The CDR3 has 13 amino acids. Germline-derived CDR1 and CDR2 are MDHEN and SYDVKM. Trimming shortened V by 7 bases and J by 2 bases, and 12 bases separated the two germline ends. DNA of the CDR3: TGTGCCAGCACATCTCGGGAGACCTACGAGCAGTACTTC. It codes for CASTSRETYEQYF. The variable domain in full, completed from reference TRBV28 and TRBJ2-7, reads DVKVTQSSRYLVKRTGEKVFLECVQDMDHENMFWYRQDPGLGLRLIYFSYDVKMKEKGDIPEGYSVSREKKERFSLILESASTNQTSMYLCASTSRETYEQYFGPGTRLTVT.

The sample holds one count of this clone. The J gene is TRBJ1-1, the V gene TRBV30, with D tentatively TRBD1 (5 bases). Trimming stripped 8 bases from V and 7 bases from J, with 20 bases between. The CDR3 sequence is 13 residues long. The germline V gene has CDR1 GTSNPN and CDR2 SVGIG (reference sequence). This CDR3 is CAGGTREGSEAFF. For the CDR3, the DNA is TGTGCCGGGGGGACGCGGGAGGGCAGTGAAGCTTTCTTT. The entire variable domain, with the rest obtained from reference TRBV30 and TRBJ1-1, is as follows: SQTIHQWPATLVQPVGSPLSLECTVEGTSNPNLYWYRQAAGRGLQLLFYSVGIGQISSEVPQNLSASRPQDRQFILSSKKLLLSDSGFYLCAGGTREGSEAFFGQGTRLTVV.

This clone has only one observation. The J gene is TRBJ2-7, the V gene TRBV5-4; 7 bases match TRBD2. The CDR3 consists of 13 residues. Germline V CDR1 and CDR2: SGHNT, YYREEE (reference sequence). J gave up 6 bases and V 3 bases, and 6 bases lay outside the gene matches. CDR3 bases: TGTGCCAGCAGCTGGGGGGGGAGGGGCGAGCAGTACTTC. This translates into CASSWGGRGEQYF.

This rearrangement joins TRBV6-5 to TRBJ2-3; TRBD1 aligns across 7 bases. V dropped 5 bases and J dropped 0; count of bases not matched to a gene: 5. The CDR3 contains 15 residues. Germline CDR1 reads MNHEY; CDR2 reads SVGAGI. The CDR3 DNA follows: TGTGCCAGCAGTCCGGACAGGCCGAGCACAGATACGCAGTATTTT. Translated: CASSPDRPSTDTQYF.

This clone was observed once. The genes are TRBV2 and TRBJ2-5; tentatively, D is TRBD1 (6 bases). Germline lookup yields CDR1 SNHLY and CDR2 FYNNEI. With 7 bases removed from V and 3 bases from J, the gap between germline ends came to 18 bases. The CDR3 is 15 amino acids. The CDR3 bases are TGTGCCAGCACGTTAGAGGCCAGGGGCGAAGAGACCCAGTACTTC. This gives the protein CASTLEARGEETQYF.

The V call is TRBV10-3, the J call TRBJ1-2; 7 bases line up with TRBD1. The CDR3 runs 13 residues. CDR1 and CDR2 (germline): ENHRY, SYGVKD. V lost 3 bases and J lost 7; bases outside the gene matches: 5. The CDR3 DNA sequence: TGTGCCATCAGTGACCGGGACAGCTCTGGCTACACCTTC. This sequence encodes CAISDRDSSGYTF.

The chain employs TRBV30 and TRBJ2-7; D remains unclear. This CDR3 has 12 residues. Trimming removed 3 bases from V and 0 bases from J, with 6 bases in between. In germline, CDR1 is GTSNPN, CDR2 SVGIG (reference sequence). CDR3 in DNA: TGTGCCTGGAGCCGTTTCTCCTACGAGCAGTACTTC. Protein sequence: CAWSRFSYEQYF.

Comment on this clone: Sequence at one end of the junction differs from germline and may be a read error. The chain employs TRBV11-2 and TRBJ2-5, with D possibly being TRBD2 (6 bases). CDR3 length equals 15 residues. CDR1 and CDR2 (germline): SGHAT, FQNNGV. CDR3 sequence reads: CASSFRGLGVEAQYF. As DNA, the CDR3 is TGTGCCAGCAGTTTCCGGGGACTGGGAGTAGAGGCCCAGTACTTC.

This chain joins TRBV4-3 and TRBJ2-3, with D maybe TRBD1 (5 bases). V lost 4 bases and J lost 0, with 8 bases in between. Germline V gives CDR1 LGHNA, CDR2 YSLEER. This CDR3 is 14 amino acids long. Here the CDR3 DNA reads TGCGCCAGCAGCCTTGGACATAGCACAGATACGCAGTATTTT. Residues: CASSLGHSTDTQYF.

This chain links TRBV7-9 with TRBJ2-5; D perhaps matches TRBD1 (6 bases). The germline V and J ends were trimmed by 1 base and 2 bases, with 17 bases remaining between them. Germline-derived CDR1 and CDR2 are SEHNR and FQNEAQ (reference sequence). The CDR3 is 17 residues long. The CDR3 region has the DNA TGTGCCAGCAGCTTAGAACGGACAGTCCTCGGACAAGAGACCCAGTACTTC. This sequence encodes CASSLERTVLGQETQYF.

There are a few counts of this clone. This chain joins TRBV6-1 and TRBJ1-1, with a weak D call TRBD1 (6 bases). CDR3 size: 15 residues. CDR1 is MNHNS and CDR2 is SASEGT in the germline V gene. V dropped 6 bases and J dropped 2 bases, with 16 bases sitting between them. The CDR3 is CASRDRLGGNTEAFF. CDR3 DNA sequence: TGTGCCAGCAGAGACAGGTTAGGAGGAAACACTGAAGCTTTCTTT.

CDR3 protein: CASSSTSGSYNEQFF. The CDR3 region has the DNA TGCGCCAGCAGCTCGACTAGCGGCTCCTACAATGAGCAGTTCTTC. The genes are TRBV5-1 and TRBJ2-1; 9 bases agree with TRBD2. With V trimmed by 3 bases and J by 0 bases, 1 base remained unmatched. This CDR3 has 15 amino acids. CDR1 and CDR2 from the germline V gene are SGHRS and YFSETQ.